The clone carrying this T cell receptor (beta chain) was found a few times. Its antigen is not identified. Donors included only healthy HIV-negative adults lacking recent acute infections or vaccinations. The data stem from a study of shared clonotypes between healthy human individuals. Overall study results and limits: Read depth was anticipated to influence clonotype sharing among donors.

The assay was run at deep level. Some clones are missing from TCRdb's copy, which holds only in-frame ones; the method was immunoSEQ multiplex PCR. The sample lists roughly 220,000 clones; just over 65% were seen once. This CDR3 is built from 16 residues. Germline-derived CDR1 and CDR2 are SGHAT and FQNNGV. J gave up 7 bases and V 5 bases, and 14 bases lay outside the gene matches. Sequenced: memory CD4+ T cells sorted from blood. Subset meaning: CD45RA-negative fraction. This sequence originates from a man in his thirties or forties in good health. This chain connects TRBV11-2 to TRBJ2-7; 10 positions agree with TRBD2. The DNA of the CDR3 is TGTGCCAGCAGCCGGGCAGCGGGAGGGCACACGGGGGAGCAGTACTTC. Translating it yields CASSRAAGGHTGEQYF.